Shown below are 20 T cell receptor beta chains from a single sample sequenced in a study of CD8+ T cells in alopecia areata. Treatment reported: oral pan-JAK inhibitor, 5-10 mg twice daily. The authors extracted RNA and reverse transcribed it into cDNA as the sequencing template. Libraries were prepared by immunoSEQ multiplex PCR; TCRdb keeps only in-frame clonotypes and omits some of them. This sample has about 270,000 clones, with about 60% found just once. Here the sequenced sample was CD4+ T cells sorted from blood, taken between weeks 51 and 52, from a patient treated with tofacitinib. Receptors originate from a human donor with alopecia areata.

The rearrangement uses TRBV13 and TRBJ2-7, with 7 bases fitting TRBD1. V gave up 5 bases and J gave up 0 bases; unmatched junction bases: 7. The CDR3 is made up of 15 amino acids. Germline V gene data show CDR1 as PRHDT and CDR2 as FYEKMQ (reference sequence). CDR3 protein: CASSEHYRGSYEQYF. The CDR3 nucleotides are TGTGCCAGCAGCGAACATTACAGGGGCTCCTACGAGCAGTACTTC.

The rearrangement joins TRBV2 to TRBJ1-2; D is possibly TRBD1 (6 bases). There are 14 residues in the CDR3. Trimming stripped 4 bases from V and 4 bases from J, with 13 bases between. Germline CDR1 SNHLY, CDR2 FYNNEI. CDR3 nucleotide sequence: TGTGCCAGCAGTGCGACAGGAGCCCCCTATGGCTACACCTTC. It is translated as CASSATGAPYGYTF. Full variable domain (missing parts from reference TRBV2 and TRBJ1-2): EPEVTQTPSHQVTQMGQEVILRCVPISNHLYFYWYRQILGQKVEFLVSFYNNEISEKSEIFDDQFSVERPDGSNFTLKIRSTKLEDSAMYFCASSATGAPYGYTFGSGTRLTVV.

Details on this clone: Other DNA sequences in this specimen translate into the identical CDR3. The V and J genes are TRBV29-1 and TRBJ2-3, with 12 positions matching TRBD2. Trimming at V came to 6 bases and at J to 4 bases, leaving 8 bases not matched to a gene. From germline, CDR1 is SQVTM and CDR2 ANQGSEA. The CDR3 covers 15 residues. The CDR3 is CSVLGLAGGPDTQYF. The CDR3 nucleotides read TGCAGCGTCCTGGGTCTAGCGGGGGGGCCAGATACGCAGTATTTT.

This chain connects TRBV27 to TRBJ2-1; either TRBD1 or TRBD2 may fit D (5 bases each). The CDR3 runs to 12 residues. Per germline, CDR1 MNHEY and CDR2 SMNVEV (reference sequence). The V gene lost 5 bases and the J gene lost 9 bases, with 11 bases spanning the gap. The CDR3 nucleotides are TGTGCCAGCAGTAGGCCAGGGAGTGAGCAGTTCTTC. This codes for CASSRPGSEQFF.

The chain links TRBV6-6 to TRBJ1-5; D not certain. The V end was cut by 2 bases, the J end by 4 bases, with 12 bases between. The CDR3 contains 15 residues. Per germline, CDR1 MNHNY and CDR2 SVGAGI (reference sequence). The CDR3 region is CASSYPGRTNQPQHF. In nucleotides, the CDR3 is TGTGCCAGCAGTTACCCTGGACGGACTAATCAGCCCCAGCATTTT.

V is TRBV30 and J is TRBJ1-5, with D unclear. The CDR3 extends over 13 amino acids. Trimming shortened V by 3 bases and J by 0 bases, and 6 bases separated the two germline ends. Germline V gives CDR1 GTSNPN, CDR2 SVGIG (reference sequence). In DNA form, the CDR3 reads TGTGCCTGGAGCTTAGATAGCAATCAGCCCCAGCATTTT. Translated: CAWSLDSNQPQHF.

In its sample, this clone was seen a few times. This chain joins TRBV5-1 and TRBJ1-2; perhaps TRBD1 as D (5 bases). Trimming left V 5 bases short and J 3 bases short, with 11 bases between. The V gene's germline CDR1 is SGHRS and CDR2 YFSETQ. The CDR3 consists of 13 residues. CDR3 in amino acids: CASRHGQDYGYTF. CDR3 nucleotides: TGCGCCAGCAGACATGGACAAGACTATGGCTACACCTTC.

This clone was seen a few times. The rearrangement uses TRBV30 and TRBJ2-1, with D perhaps assigned TRBD1 or TRBD2 (5 bases each). V dropped 2 bases and J dropped 12 bases, with 14 bases sitting between them. The CDR3 runs 12 residues. Looked up from germline, CDR1 is GTSNPN and CDR2 is SVGIG (reference sequence). DNA of the CDR3: TGTGCCTGGAGTATCGGGGCGCCTGGGCAGTTCTTC. This codes for CAWSIGAPGQFF.

V gene TRBV11-3 combines with J gene TRBJ2-3, with D perhaps TRBD1 (8 bases). Germline assignment: CDR1 SGHNT and CDR2 YENEEA. This CDR3 comprises 15 residues. The ends were cut back, 3 bases at V and 5 bases at J, with 15 bases in the middle. This CDR3 reads CASSLGNRGGDTQYF. As DNA, the CDR3 is TGTGCCAGCAGCTTGGGTAACAGGGGGGGAGATACGCAGTATTTT.

The CDR3 loop reads CASSWQITDKDGYTF. In nucleotides, the CDR3 is TGTGCCAGCAGCTGGCAGATTACTGACAAGGATGGCTACACCTTC. The chain joins TRBV7-9 to TRBJ1-2, with D uncertain. V was pared by 4 bases and J by 6 bases, with 18 bases between. The germline CDR1 and CDR2 sequences are SEHNR and FQNEAQ (reference sequence). The CDR3 consists of 15 residues.

This clone was observed a handful of times. This chain joins TRBV29-1 and TRBJ1-1; the D gene is possibly TRBD1 (6 bases). CDR3 length: 14 amino acids. Trimming stripped 5 bases from V and 0 bases from J, with 13 bases between. Looked up from germline, CDR1 is SQVTM and CDR2 is ANQGSEA. The DNA for the CDR3 is TGCAGCGTTAAGGGGGGGATTTTGAACACTGAAGCTTTCTTT. Protein sequence: CSVKGGILNTEAFF.

J is TRBJ2-3 and V is TRBV4-1; tentatively, D is TRBD2 (6 bases). Germline V CDR1 and CDR2: MGHRA, YSYEKL. The CDR3 extends over 14 amino acids. Deletions cut 4 bases from V and 4 bases from J, with 12 bases between. The CDR3, as DNA: TGCGCCAGCAGCCTGACGGGGGTCGCAGATACGCAGTATTTT. This sequence encodes CASSLTGVADTQYF.

The V gene is TRBV25-1, the J gene TRBJ1-2; 9 bases are a match to TRBD1. Trimming took 5 bases from V and 5 from J; bases not matched to a gene: 12. The CDR3 spans 16 residues. Germline V gene sequence: CDR1 MGHDK, CDR2 SYGVNS. The CDR3 sequence is CASSKRTGENGYGYTF. For the CDR3, the DNA is TGTGCCAGCAGTAAGAGGACAGGGGAGAATGGGTATGGCTACACCTTC.

This chain joins TRBV30 and TRBJ2-7; D gene unclear. CDR1 is GTSNPN, CDR2 SVGIG, per germline (reference sequence). The CDR3 runs 13 residues. V shed 0 bases and J shed 5 bases, with 11 bases lying between them. In nucleotides, the CDR3 is TGTGCCTGGAGTGTACTAATGGGTGACGAGCAGTACTTC. Amino acids: CAWSVLMGDEQYF. Full variable domain (rest looked up from reference TRBV30 and TRBJ2-7): SQTIHQWPATLVQPVGSPLSLECTVEGTSNPNLYWYRQAAGRGLQLLFYSVGIGQISSEVPQNLSASRPQDRQFILSSKKLLLSDSGFYLCAWSVLMGDEQYFGPGTRLTVT.

The V call is TRBV4-1, the J call TRBJ2-1; D may be TRBD2 (5 bases). V dropped 0 bases and J dropped 0 bases, with 9 bases sitting between them. This CDR3 is 16 amino acids long. Germline CDR1 reads MGHRA; CDR2 reads YSYEKL. The DNA of the CDR3 is TGCGCCAGCAGCCAAGACCGGGATTTCTCCTACAATGAGCAGTTCTTC. Translation: CASSQDRDFSYNEQFF.

The rearrangement uses TRBV14 and TRBJ2-5, with 9 positions matching TRBD1. Unmatched junction bases numbered 9, after V lost 5 bases and J lost 5 bases. CDR3 length: 15 residues. The germline V gene encodes CDR1 SGHDN and CDR2 FVKESK. This CDR3 reads CASSVLQGARETQYF. DNA for the CDR3: TGTGCCAGCAGCGTATTACAGGGGGCGCGGGAGACCCAGTACTTC.

This clone was counted only a few times. The CDR3 bases are TGCAGCGCCCAGGGCACCGGGGAGCTGTTTTTT. This sequence encodes CSAQGTGELFF. The rearrangement uses TRBV29-1 and TRBJ2-2, with D tentatively TRBD1 (5 bases). Trimming pared 7 bases from V and 4 bases from J, leaving 7 bases between. The CDR3 is 11 amino acids. Per germline, CDR1 SQVTM and CDR2 ANQGSEA.

The V gene is TRBV9, the J gene TRBJ2-2; a weak D match, TRBD2 (6 bases). V lost 0 bases, J lost 4 bases, and 13 bases lay in between. This CDR3 has 16 amino acids. In germline, CDR1 is SGDLS, CDR2 YYNGEE. In DNA form, the CDR3 reads TGTGCCAGCAGCGTAGCCCCAACGGGGGTCACCGGGGAGCTGTTTTTT. This gives the protein CASSVAPTGVTGELFF.

The genes are TRBV25-1 and TRBJ2-5; D is ambiguous. CDR3 length equals 15 residues. Germline CDR1 is MGHDK and CDR2 is SYGVNS. Trimming pared 3 bases from V and 3 bases from J, leaving 14 bases between. CDR3 in amino acids: CASSDPGQAEETQYF. Written as DNA, the CDR3 is TGTGCCAGCAGTGACCCCGGGCAGGCTGAAGAGACCCAGTACTTC. The whole variable domain, filled in from reference TRBV25-1 and TRBJ2-5, reads EADIYQTPRYLVIGTGKKITLECSQTMGHDKMYWYQQDPGMELHLIHYSYGVNSTEKGDLSSESTVSRIRTEHFPLTLESARPSHTSQYLCASSDPGQAEETQYFGPGTRLLVL.

The sample holds one count of this clone. This chain uses TRBV30 with TRBJ2-5; a possible D gene is TRBD2 (6 bases). Trimming removed 2 bases at V and 2 bases at J, with 15 bases between. This CDR3 is built from 15 residues. In germline, CDR1 is GTSNPN, CDR2 SVGIG (reference sequence). CDR3 coding DNA: TGTGCCTGGAGTCCCAGGCGGGACGGTCAAGAGACCCAGTACTTC. It translates to CAWSPRRDGQETQYF.